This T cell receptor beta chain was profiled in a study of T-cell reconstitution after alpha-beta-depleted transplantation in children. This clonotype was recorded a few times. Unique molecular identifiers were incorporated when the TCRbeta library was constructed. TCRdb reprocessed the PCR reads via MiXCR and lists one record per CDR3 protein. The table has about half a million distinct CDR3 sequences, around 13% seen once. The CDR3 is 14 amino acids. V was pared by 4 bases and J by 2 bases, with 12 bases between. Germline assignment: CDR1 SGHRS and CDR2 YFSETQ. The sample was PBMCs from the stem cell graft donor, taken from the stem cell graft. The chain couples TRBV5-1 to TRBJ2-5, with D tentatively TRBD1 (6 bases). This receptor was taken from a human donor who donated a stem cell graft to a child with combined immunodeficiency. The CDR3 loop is CASSNGQPQETQYF. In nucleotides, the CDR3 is TGCGCCAGCAGCAATGGACAGCCTCAAGAGACCCAGTACTTC.